This T cell receptor beta chain was profiled in a study of human T cells and chemical hapten exposure. Regarding the study as a whole: The study found expanded TCRs formed significantly more large CDR3 similarity clusters than controls.

The time point here: pre-sensitization, week 0. Treatment specified: therapeutic diphenylcyclopropenone sensitization with weekly scalp DPC. Blood sampling occurred before each patch-test application. TCRdb itself ran the RACE reads through MiXCR, one entry per CDR3 protein. The sample holds over 300,000 distinct CDR3 sequences, 5.1% seen once. Trimming removed 8 bases at V and 4 bases at J, with 11 bases between. The CDR3 has 13 amino acids. Germline CDR1 reads SEHNR; CDR2 reads FQNEAQ (reference sequence). This clonotype was seen repeatedly, ten times or more. Its antigen is unknown. The clonotype comes from a woman aged 45-60 years with alopecia areata. Some clones in this sample may be carry-over from other donors' samples. This sample comprised whole blood, obtained in connection with sensitization to the hapten diphenylcyclopropenone (DPC). The chain carries TRBV7-9 and TRBJ1-4; D unclear. The CDR3 bases are TGTGCCAGCGGTCGGCAGTATAATGAAAAACTGTTTTTT. Amino acid sequence: CASGRQYNEKLFF.